The rows below give T cell receptor beta chains drawn from one sample of a study of CD8 T cells in ankylosing spondylitis. TCRdb processed the 5' RACE reads anew with MiXCR; each CDR3 protein has one entry. The table has 25,000 to 35,000 distinct CDR3 sequences, roughly 6.8% seen once. The sample was blood, either unsorted or a sorted T cell fraction (not recorded which). These TCRs come from a male donor with ankylosing spondylitis or in good health (not recorded which). Each CDR3 is given with its conserved first and last residue. D genes are given only for firm matches. Size tells how often a clone was seen (once, few, many) or the class of an expanded clone, and some rows leave it out.

TRBV5-1,TRBD2,many,TRBJ2-5,CASSTIAGERETQYF,TGCGCCAGCAGCACTATAGCGGGAGAAAGGGAGACCCAGTACTTC
TRBV29-1,TRBD2,few,TRBJ2-2,CSVSLLAGNTGELFF,TGCAGCGTTAGTTTACTAGCGGGGAACACCGGGGAGCTGTTTTTT
TRBV5-1,TRBD1,many,TRBJ2-7,CASSFRYLRDRGYEQYF,TGCGCCAGCAGCTTTCGCTATTTACGGGACAGGGGTTACGAGCAGTACTTC
TRBV20-1,NA,NA,TRBJ2-5,CSPLYNGGVETQYF,TGCAGTCCACTTTATAATGGAGGGGTAGAGACCCAGTACTTC
TRBV5-6,NA,few,TRBJ2-1,CASSLVLNNNNEQFF,TGTGCCAGCAGCTTGGTACTGAATAACAACAATGAGCAGTTCTTC
TRBV20-1,NA,many,TRBJ2-7,CSARSDSVGYEQYF,TGCAGTGCTAGAAGTGACAGCGTGGGGTACGAGCAGTACTTC
TRBV23-1,NA,few,TRBJ2-3,CASRVVGRTQYF,TGCGCCAGCAGGGTTGTGGGACGTACGCAGTATTTT
TRBV5-1,NA,many,TRBJ2-2,CASSLDLTGELFF,TGCGCCAGCAGCTTGGACCTTACCGGGGAGCTGTTTTTT
TRBV12-3/TRBV12-4,TRBD1,many,TRBJ2-1,CASSLELTGGNEQFF,TGTGCCAGCAGTTTAGAATTAACAGGGGGCAATGAGCAGTTCTTC
TRBV14,TRBD2,many,TRBJ2-7,CASSQDPGLAGLEQYF,TGTGCCAGCAGCCAAGATCCGGGACTAGCGGGACTCGAGCAGTACTTC
TRBV5-1,TRBD1,many,TRBJ2-1,CASSGGTGSYNEQFF,TGCGCCAGCAGCGGGGGGACAGGGTCCTACAATGAGCAGTTCTTC
TRBV10-3,NA,many,TRBJ1-1,CAITPQGVGTEAFF,TGTGCCATCACCCCACAGGGCGTGGGGACTGAAGCTTTCTTT
TRBV29-1,NA,many,TRBJ2-7,CSVRQVESSYEQYF,TGCAGCGTCCGACAGGTGGAAAGCTCCTACGAGCAGTACTTC
TRBV28,TRBD2,many,TRBJ2-3,CAGQREGRTDTQYF,TGTGCCGGTCAGCGGGAGGGTCGCACAGATACGCAGTATTTT
TRBV4-1,NA,NA,TRBJ2-5,CASSREWGETQYF,TGCGCCAGCAGCCGGGAATGGGGAGAGACCCAGTACTTC
TRBV6-5,NA,NA,TRBJ1-1,CASRSHNTEAFF,TGTGCCAGCAGGAGTCATAACACTGAAGCTTTCTTT
TRBV7-6,NA,few,TRBJ1-4,CASSLAKFEDGASNEKLFF,TGTGCCAGCAGCTTAGCTAAGTTTGAGGACGGGGCGTCTAATGAAAAACTGTTTTTT
TRBV5-6,NA,many,TRBJ1-2,CASSLTSFYGYTF,TGTGCCAGCAGCTTAACTAGCTTTTATGGCTACACCTTC
TRBV5-1,TRBD2,many,TRBJ2-4,CASSPGLSDIQYF,TGCGCCAGCAGCCCGGGACTATCGGACATTCAGTACTTC
TRBV5-6,TRBD2,many,TRBJ2-1,CASSQRGLASYNEQFF,TGTGCCAGCAGCCAGCGGGGACTAGCGAGCTACAATGAGCAGTTCTTC